What follows are 13 T cell receptor beta chains derived from one specimen sequenced in a study of identical twins. TCRdb reanalysed the 5' RACE reads using MiXCR and keeps one entry per CDR3 protein. The table has about 570,000 distinct CDR3 sequences, approximately 9.6% seen once. This sample was also put to use in a study of yellow fever vaccine responses in identical twins.

Specimen: PBMCs. The source is a woman aged 18 to 35 in good health.

V gene TRBV28 combines with J gene TRBJ2-7; 9 bases align to TRBD1. The germline CDR1 and CDR2 sequences are MDHEN and SYDVKM. V gave up 5 bases and J gave up 4 bases; unmatched junction bases: 9. The CDR3 runs 15 residues. CDR3 sequence reads: CASSAPGQGQYEQYF. DNA of the CDR3: TGTGCCAGCAGTGCTCCGGGACAGGGTCAATACGAGCAGTACTTC. Complete variable domain (other parts from reference TRBV28 and TRBJ2-7): DVKVTQSSRYLVKRTGEKVFLECVQDMDHENMFWYRQDPGLGLRLIYFSYDVKMKEKGDIPEGYSVSREKKERFSLILESASTNQTSMYLCASSAPGQGQYEQYFGPGTRLTVT.

This clonotype was recorded a few times. The chain uses TRBV6-5 and TRBJ2-1, with a possible D match to TRBD2 (6 bases). CDR1 and CDR2 from the germline V gene are MNHEY and SVGAGI. This CDR3 comprises 15 residues. The V end was cut by 5 bases, the J end by 6 bases, with 17 bases between. For the CDR3, the DNA is TGTGCCAGCAGTCATCAGGCGGGGTGGGGCAATGAGCAGTTCTTC. It yields the protein CASSHQAGWGNEQFF.

In this sample, this clonotype turned up a few times. This chain uses TRBV12-5 with TRBJ2-5; D possibly corresponds to TRBD1 (6 bases). The CDR3 extends over 15 amino acids. The V end was cut by 7 bases, the J end by 2 bases, with 17 bases between. Germline V CDR1 and CDR2: LGHNT, FRNRAP. For the CDR3, the DNA is TGTGCTAGTGCCATCGGACAGACTTATCAAGAGACCCAGTACTTC. Protein product: CASAIGQTYQETQYF.

The rearrangement joins TRBV7-6 to TRBJ2-1, with 14 positions matching TRBD2. Germline V gene data show CDR1 as SGHVS and CDR2 as FNYEAQ. J lost 8 bases, V lost 5 bases, and 8 bases had no gene match. The CDR3 length is 16 residues. The CDR3 nucleotides are TGTGCCAGCAGCACAAGACTAGCGGGAGGGATCGATGAGCAGTTCTTC. It translates to CASSTRLAGGIDEQFF.

This clonotype was picked up many times. The rearrangement joins TRBV29-1 to TRBJ1-4, with D maybe TRBD1 (5 bases). This CDR3 is built from 14 residues. The V end was cut by 6 bases, the J end by 4 bases, with 15 bases between. Germline CDR1 reads SQVTM; CDR2 reads ANQGSEA. CDR3: CSVQGDLGNEKLFF. The CDR3 nucleotides are TGCAGCGTCCAAGGGGATCTGGGTAATGAAAAACTGTTTTTT.

This clonotype was observed a few times. This chain uses TRBV20-1 with TRBJ2-7; 14 nucleotides agree with TRBD2. Trimming cost V 5 bases and J 4 bases; bases outside gene matches: 4. This CDR3 contains 14 residues. The V gene's germline CDR1 is DFQATT and CDR2 SNEGSKA (reference sequence). DNA for the CDR3: TGCAGTGCTTACGGGACTAGCGGGAGTTACGAGCAGTACTTC. Amino acids: CSAYGTSGSYEQYF.

This clonotype was seen many times. The chain couples TRBV9 to TRBJ1-5; TRBD1 matches 7 bases. Germline values: CDR1 SGDLS, CDR2 YYNGEE. J gave up 0 bases and V 0 bases, and 0 bases lay outside the gene matches. The CDR3 has 15 residues. CDR3 nucleotides: TGTGCCAGCAGCGTAGGACAGGGTAGCAATCAGCCCCAGCATTTT. Encoded protein: CASSVGQGSNQPQHF.

This clonotype occurred many times. The chain is built from TRBV12-3 or TRBV12-4 and TRBJ1-1; tentatively, D is TRBD1 (6 bases). The CDR3 totals 12 residues. Trimming shortened V by 3 bases and J by 7 bases, and 9 bases separated the two germline ends. CDR3 loop: CASSLWGLEAFF. The CDR3 DNA follows: TGTGCCAGCAGTTTGTGGGGGCTTGAAGCTTTCTTT.

The chain couples TRBV7-2 to TRBJ2-7, with a weak D call TRBD1 (6 bases). Trimming stripped 1 base from V and 5 bases from J, with 15 bases between. The CDR3 contains 15 residues. Germline CDR1 is SGHTA and CDR2 is FQGNSA. CDR3 DNA: TGTGCCAGCAGCTTAGGCCAGGGGACGACCCACGAGCAGTACTTC. Encoded protein: CASSLGQGTTHEQYF.

The rearrangement uses TRBV20-1 and TRBJ2-3; D uncertain. The CDR3 contains 13 residues. CDR1 and CDR2 (germline): DFQATT, SNEGSKA (reference sequence). V was clipped by 2 bases and J by 2 bases, with 8 bases between them. The CDR3 is CSARTEPTDTQYF. In DNA form, the CDR3 reads TGCAGTGCTAGAACAGAGCCCACAGATACGCAGTATTTT.

This clonotype was observed at least ten times. The CDR3 loop reads CSVTLAGGPGTQYF. The CDR3, as DNA: TGCAGCGTTACCCTAGCGGGGGGGCCAGGGACGCAGTATTTT. The V gene is TRBV29-1, the J gene TRBJ2-3, with 12 bases aligning to TRBD2. The CDR3 covers 14 residues. Germline loops: CDR1 SQVTM, CDR2 ANQGSEA. Trimming removed 5 bases from V and 9 bases from J; junction bases left unmatched: 9.

This clonotype was seen at least ten times. This sequence joins TRBV15 and TRBJ2-1, with 11 bases matching TRBD1. J gave up 8 bases and V 2 bases, and 8 bases lay outside the gene matches. The germline V gene has CDR1 LNHNV and CDR2 YYDKDF (reference sequence). The CDR3 sequence is 16 residues long. CDR3 nucleotides: TGTGCCACCAGCAGACGCCGGACAGGGGGCTATGATGAGCAGTTCTTC. This sequence encodes CATSRRRTGGYDEQFF. Combining the CDR3 with reference TRBV15 and TRBJ2-1 gives the whole variable domain DAMVIQNPRYQVTQFGKPVTLSCSQTLNHNVMYWYQQKSSQAPKLLFHYYDKDFNNEADTPDNFQSRRPNTSFCFLDIRSPGLGDTAMYLCATSRRRTGGYDEQFFGPGTRLTVL.

This chain uses TRBV24-1 with TRBJ2-7; TRBD1 matches at 8 bases. CDR1 is KGHDR and CDR2 is SFDVKD in the germline V gene. Germline trimming cut 0 bases from V and 3 bases from J; bases unmatched to any gene: 6. The CDR3 spans 16 residues. The CDR3 nucleotides are TGTGCCACCAGTGATTTGGTTGTGACAGGGGTCTACGAGCAGTACTTC. As protein: CATSDLVVTGVYEQYF.